Listed below are T cell receptor beta chains from one sample, sequenced in a study of shared clonotypes between healthy human individuals. Profiling relied on immunoSEQ multiplex PCR, and the TCRdb table lists in-frame clones only, not all of them. The table lists nearly 2 million clones, just under 95% of them singletons. Sequencing used naive CD8+ T cells sorted from blood. Every receptor here comes from a man between 18 and 35 years old in good health. The CDR3 runs from the conserved cysteine through the conserved F or W. Each record gives: J gene, clone size, D gene, V gene, CDR3 length, CDR3 protein. The D gene is left open where the match is weak. Rows may omit the clone size; those that give it use once, few, many or a size class.

TRBJ2-7 NA TRBD1 TRBV25-1 14 CASIKDRVTYEQYF
TRBJ2-1 NA TRBD2 TRBV5-4 14 CASRGLADYNEQFF
TRBJ2-7 once NA TRBV6-1 13 CASAGPGPYEQYF
TRBJ2-2 once NA TRBV7-8 13 CASSLLVSGELFF
TRBJ2-7 NA NA TRBV9 13 CASSSGGRYEQYF
TRBJ2-2 few NA TRBV7-8 12 CASTPDTGELFF
TRBJ2-1 once TRBD2 TRBV13 14 CASSLPSGGGEQFF
TRBJ1-1 NA NA TRBV11-2 15 CASSSLAGGHTEAFF
TRBJ2-2 NA TRBD2 TRBV2 15 CASKEGAGATGELFF
TRBJ1-2 NA NA TRBV23-1 15 CASSQSTGPNYGYTF
TRBJ2-3 NA NA TRBV7-6 13 CASSLVGTDTQYF
TRBJ2-1 NA NA TRBV10-3 16 CAISVVSGVSYNEQFF
TRBJ2-1 NA NA TRBV2 15 CASSEVGSSYNEQFF
TRBJ2-7 NA NA TRBV30 13 CAWNPGEGYEQYF
TRBJ2-5 NA TRBD2 TRBV9 16 CASSPTGREGWETQYF
TRBJ2-7 NA TRBD1 TRBV11-2 14 CASSSPGQDYEQYF
TRBJ2-7 NA NA TRBV10-3 11 CAISEDYEQYF